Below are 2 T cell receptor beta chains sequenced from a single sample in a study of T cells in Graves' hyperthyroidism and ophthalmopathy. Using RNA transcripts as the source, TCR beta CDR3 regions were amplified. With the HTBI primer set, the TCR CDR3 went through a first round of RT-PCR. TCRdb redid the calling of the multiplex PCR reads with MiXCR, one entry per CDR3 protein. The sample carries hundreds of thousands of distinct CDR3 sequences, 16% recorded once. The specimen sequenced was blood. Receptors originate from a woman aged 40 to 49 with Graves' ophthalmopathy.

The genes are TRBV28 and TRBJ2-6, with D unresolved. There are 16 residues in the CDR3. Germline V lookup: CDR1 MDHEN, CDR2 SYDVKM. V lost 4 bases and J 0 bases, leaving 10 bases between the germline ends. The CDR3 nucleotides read TGTGCCAGCAGTTCCACTCCTCCCTCTGGGGCCAACGTCCTGACTTTC. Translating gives CASSSTPPSGANVLTF. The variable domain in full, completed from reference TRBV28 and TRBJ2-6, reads DVKVTQSSRYLVKRTGEKVFLECVQDMDHENMFWYRQDPGLGLRLIYFSYDVKMKEKGDIPEGYSVSREKKERFSLILESASTNQTSMYLCASSSTPPSGANVLTFGAGSRLTVL.

This chain's CDR3 is CASSQDLLAGVGGGLEQYF. CDR3 bases: TGCGCCAGCAGCCAAGATCTGCTAGCGGGAGTGGGGGGGGGCCTCGAGCAGTACTTC. V usage is TRBV4-1 and J usage is TRBJ2-7; TRBD2 agrees at 10 bases. The length of the CDR3 is 19 residues. The germline CDR1 and CDR2 sequences are MGHRA and YSYEKL. The V and J ends lost 0 bases and 6 bases, in that order; junction bases with no gene match: 17.